A single sample gave rise to the 18 T cell receptor beta chains below, sequenced in a study of T cell changes during pregnancy in multiple sclerosis. Clones were read by immunoSEQ multiplex PCR, and TCRdb kept only the in-frame ones, dropping some. The data contain 95,000 to 100,000 clones, approximately 92% of them singletons. The sample was peripheral blood, taken in the second trimester of pregnancy. Receptors originate from a female donor with multiple sclerosis, enrolled in a pregnancy study.

This clone was counted between two and nine times. The V call is TRBV29-1, the J call TRBJ1-2; tentative D call: TRBD1 (5 bases). The germline CDR1 and CDR2 sequences are SQVTM and ANQGSEA. Deletions cut 6 bases from V and 4 bases from J, with 15 bases between. The CDR3 length is 13 residues. CDR3 coding DNA: TGCAGCGTAGAAACGGGACTGGGCTATGGCTACACCTTC. Translated: CSVETGLGYGYTF.

This clone has more than one count but fewer than ten. The V gene is TRBV28, the J gene TRBJ2-1; D ambiguous. The CDR3 is 13 residues long. Trimming cost V 2 bases and J 9 bases, with 11 bases left between them. The V gene's germline CDR1 is MDHEN and CDR2 SYDVKM. The CDR3 here is CASSLGVTREQFF. The CDR3 bases are TGTGCCAGCAGTTTAGGAGTTACTCGTGAGCAGTTCTTC.

The genes are TRBV7-9 and TRBJ2-7; 11 positions agree with TRBD1. The V and J ends lost 5 bases and 6 bases, in that order; junction bases with no gene match: 9. CDR3 length: 15 residues. Germline CDR1 reads SEHNR; CDR2 reads FQNEAQ (reference sequence). The CDR3 loop is CASSRPGQGAGEQYF. The DNA of the CDR3 is TGTGCCAGCAGCCGGCCCGGACAGGGGGCTGGCGAGCAGTACTTC.

Comments on this clone: The junction shows a germline mismatch at one end, possibly a read error. The chain combines TRBV28 with TRBJ1-4, with 7 bases identical to TRBD1. There are 12 residues in the CDR3. CDR1 is MDHEN, CDR2 SYDVKM, per germline. The CDR3 loop is CASSFFSGQESF. The CDR3 DNA is TGTGCCAGCAGCTTTTTCTCCGGACAGGAGAGTTTT.

Details on this clone: A junction end diverges from the germline sequence, so it may reflect a read error. This chain uses TRBV7-2 with TRBJ2-7; TRBD2 agrees at 10 bases. Germline CDR1 SGHTA, CDR2 FQGNSA. CDR3 length: 17 residues. The CDR3 spells CASSLWTSGRTGGEQYF. The CDR3 DNA reads as TGTGCCAGCAGCTTATGGACTAGCGGAAGAACGGGTGGCGAGCAGTATTTC.

This clone was seen only once. V is TRBV6-4 and J is TRBJ2-6; TRBD2 might be the D (5 bases). The CDR3 runs 17 residues. Per germline, CDR1 MRHNA and CDR2 SNTAGT. Trimming cost V 2 bases and J 0 bases, with 11 bases left between them. The CDR3 reads CASSDPGNPSGANVLTF. DNA of the CDR3: TGTGCCAGCAGTGACCCCGGGAACCCCTCTGGGGCCAACGTCCTGACTTTC.

This chain connects TRBV28 to TRBJ1-2; a possible D gene is TRBD1 (6 bases). V was shortened by 3 bases and J by 7 bases, with 12 bases between the two germline ends. The CDR3 loop spans 13 amino acids. Germline lookup yields CDR1 MDHEN and CDR2 SYDVKM. The CDR3: CASSLSGVGGYTF. As DNA, the CDR3 is TGTGCCAGCAGTTTGTCAGGGGTTGGTGGCTACACCTTC.

The rearrangement joins TRBV5-8 to TRBJ2-1; TRBD1 matches at 9 bases. Per the germline V gene, CDR1 is SGHTS and CDR2 is YDEGEE. The CDR3 runs 15 residues. Trimming at V came to 0 bases and at J to 4 bases, leaving 2 bases not matched to a gene. The CDR3 sequence is CASSLAGQGYNEQFF. DNA for the CDR3: TGTGCCAGCAGCTTGGCCGGACAGGGGTACAATGAGCAGTTCTTC.

V is TRBV23-1 and J is TRBJ1-5; D is unclear. TRBV23-1 has ORF status, its function being uncertain. The CDR3 loop spans 15 amino acids. Trimming cost V 0 bases and J 4 bases, with 10 bases left between them. The CDR3 loop is CASSQSLAGNQPQHF. The CDR3 DNA reads as TGCGCCAGCAGTCAATCGTTGGCCGGGAATCAGCCCCAGCATTTT.

As for this clone: One junction end disagrees with the germline gene, perhaps due to a read error. The V gene is TRBV6-5, the J gene TRBJ2-7; 10 positions match TRBD2. Germline lookup yields CDR1 MNHEY and CDR2 SVGAGI. The CDR3 sequence is 15 residues long. Written as DNA, the CDR3 is TGTGCCAGCAGGTACTTACTAGCGGGGTCTGGCGAGCAGTACTTC. Its protein product is CASRYLLAGSGEQYF.

The V and J genes are TRBV28 and TRBJ1-4, with D maybe TRBD1 (5 bases). There are 15 residues in the CDR3. Per germline, CDR1 MDHEN and CDR2 SYDVKM. The germline V and J ends were trimmed by 8 bases and 2 bases, with 15 bases remaining between them. CDR3 bases: TGTGCCAGCGACCGGGGGGGTAGTACTAATGAAAAACTGTTTTTT. It codes for CASDRGGSTNEKLFF.

The chain carries TRBV28 and TRBJ1-1; 7 nucleotides agree with TRBD1. Germline lookup yields CDR1 MDHEN and CDR2 SYDVKM. Germline trimming cut 6 bases from V and 6 bases from J; bases unmatched to any gene: 16. The CDR3 is 16 amino acids. This CDR3 reads CASSPITGVRGSEAFF. DNA of the CDR3: TGTGCCAGCAGCCCTATAACAGGGGTCCGGGGGTCTGAAGCTTTCTTT.

The chain links TRBV28 to TRBJ1-4; TRBD1 matches at 8 bases. The CDR3 is made up of 16 amino acids. V gave up 5 bases and J gave up 0 bases; unmatched junction bases: 5. Germline CDR1 reads MDHEN; CDR2 reads SYDVKM. The chain's CDR3 is CASSLSGQATNEKLFF. CDR3 nucleotide sequence: TGTGCCAGCAGTCTCTCGGGACAGGCAACTAATGAAAAACTGTTTTTT. Drawing the rest from reference TRBV28 and TRBJ1-4, the complete variable domain is DVKVTQSSRYLVKRTGEKVFLECVQDMDHENMFWYRQDPGLGLRLIYFSYDVKMKEKGDIPEGYSVSREKKERFSLILESASTNQTSMYLCASSLSGQATNEKLFFGSGTQLSVL.

This clone is a singleton in its sample. The V gene is TRBV19, the J gene TRBJ2-7, with unresolved D. Germline V gene sequence: CDR1 LNHDA, CDR2 SQIVND (reference sequence). Trimming removed 7 bases at V and 1 base at J, with 20 bases between. CDR3 length: 16 amino acids. The CDR3 sequence is CASTKSSLLPSYEQYF. The CDR3, as DNA: TGTGCCAGTACTAAGTCCTCCCTGTTACCTTCCTACGAGCAGTACTTC.

The chain combines TRBV5-4 with TRBJ2-3, with 10 bases fitting TRBD1. Germline V gene sequence: CDR1 SGHNT, CDR2 YYREEE (reference sequence). This CDR3 is built from 16 residues. J lost 5 bases, V lost 7 bases, and 13 bases had no gene match. CDR3 residues: CASHVPRQGAGDTQYF. Written as DNA, the CDR3 is TGTGCCAGCCACGTGCCGAGACAGGGGGCTGGAGATACGCAGTATTTT.

The chain joins TRBV19 to TRBJ2-1; 14 nucleotides match TRBD2. This CDR3 is built from 16 residues. The trim removed 5 bases at V and 6 bases at J, leaving 6 bases unmatched. Germline CDR1 is LNHDA and CDR2 is SQIVND (reference sequence). In DNA form, the CDR3 reads TGTGCCAGTAGTCTTGGACTAGCGGGAGGACTCAATGAGCAGTTCTTC. Residues: CASSLGLAGGLNEQFF. The full variable domain, in which reference TRBV19 and TRBJ2-1 provide the parts outside the CDR3, is DGGITQSPKYLFRKEGQNVTLSCEQNLNHDAMYWYRQDPGQGLRLIYYSQIVNDFQKGDIAEGYSVSREKKESFPLTVTSAQKNPTAFYLCASSLGLAGGLNEQFFGPGTRLTVL.

The chain carries TRBV6-4 and TRBJ2-3; D is ambiguous. Trimming removed 4 bases from V and 0 bases from J, with 11 bases in between. Per germline, CDR1 MRHNA and CDR2 SNTAGT. This CDR3 spans 15 amino acids. CDR3 residues: CASSVYPRSTDTQYF. CDR3 DNA: TGTGCCAGCAGTGTCTATCCCCGGAGCACAGATACGCAGTATTTT.

The J gene is TRBJ2-7, the V gene TRBV5-6, with TRBD1 as a possible D gene (5 bases). CDR1 is SGHDT and CDR2 is YYEEEE in the germline V gene. This CDR3 contains 15 residues. The ends were cut back, 6 bases at V and 2 bases at J, with 18 bases in the middle. CDR3 in DNA: TGTGCCAGCACCAGACCCGGCCAGGGTGCCTACGAGCAGTACTTC. Translated: CASTRPGQGAYEQYF.